This T cell receptor (beta chain) was documented in a study of shared clonotypes between healthy human individuals. Repertoires were generated with immunoSEQ multiplex PCR, while TCRdb's copy carries only in-frame clones and drops some. Among millions of clones listed, more than 85% were seen once. This clone came up a few times. At the DNA level, this CDR3 is encoded by other sequences in the same sample as well. This CDR3 is 13 amino acids long. Germline lookup yields CDR1 SGHTA and CDR2 FQGTGA. The germline V and J ends were trimmed by 2 bases and 1 base, with 5 bases remaining between them. The chain couples TRBV7-3 to TRBJ1-1; D uncertain. The specimen was naive CD4+ T cells from PBMCs. The subset here: CD45RA+ positively selected. This receptor was obtained from a man younger than 35 in good health. Some clones in this sample may be carry-over from other donors' samples. The CDR3 reads CASSLGENTEAFF. CDR3 bases: TGTGCCAGCAGCTTAGGGGAGAACACTGAAGCTTTCTTT. Based on the CDR3 plus reference TRBV7-3 and TRBJ1-1, the full variable domain is GAGVSQTPSNKVTEKGKYVELRCDPISGHTALYWYRQSLGQGPEFLIYFQGTGAADDSGLPNDRFFAVRPEGSVSTLKIQRTERGDSAVYLCASSLGENTEAFFGQGTRLTVV.